The 13 T cell receptor beta chains below come from one sample, sequenced in a study of T cells after yellow fever vaccination. TCRdb re-called the 5' RACE reads with MiXCR, one entry per CDR3 protein. The sample contains a few hundred thousand distinct CDR3 sequences, 3.5% to 4.5% of which appear only once. Specimen: PBMCs, collected 15 days after the yellow fever booster vaccination. The source of these receptors is a young man who received the YFV17D yellow fever vaccine.

This clonotype was counted a few times. This sequence joins TRBV3-1 and TRBJ2-7; weak D call: TRBD2 (5 bases). Germline CDR1 and CDR2: LGHDT and YNNKEL (reference sequence). The CDR3 consists of 13 residues. V was cut by 8 bases and J by 5 bases, with 16 bases left in between. The CDR3: CASAPRRKDEQYF. CDR3 DNA: TGTGCCAGCGCCCCGCGGAGGAAGGACGAGCAGTACTTC.

This clonotype has more than one count but fewer than ten. The rearrangement uses TRBV10-2 and TRBJ1-2; a possible D gene is TRBD1 (5 bases). Germline V gene lookup returns CDR1 WSHSY and CDR2 SAAADI. Trimming shortened V by 0 bases and J by 6 bases, and 8 bases separated the two germline ends. The CDR3 has 13 amino acids. The DNA of the CDR3 is TGCGCCAGCAGTGAGTCGAGGGGCGATGGCTACACCTTC. Its protein is CASSESRGDGYTF.

This clonotype was counted a few times. J is TRBJ2-7 and V is TRBV4-3, with D possibly TRBD2 on 6 matching bases. Germline V CDR1 and CDR2: LGHNA, YSLEER. The CDR3 sequence is 16 residues long. V was clipped by 3 bases and J by 0 bases, with 15 bases between them. CDR3: CASSQGGTVSSYEQYF. The CDR3 nucleotides read TGCGCCAGCAGCCAGGGCGGGACGGTCAGCTCCTACGAGCAGTACTTC.

This clonotype appeared a few times. The chain links TRBV10-3 to TRBJ2-5; TRBD1 matches at 7 bases. CDR3 length: 14 residues. J gave up 4 bases and V 4 bases, and 6 bases lay outside the gene matches. The germline V gene encodes CDR1 ENHRY and CDR2 SYGVKD. The CDR3 DNA reads as TGTGCCATCAGTGTGCTTAGGGGGCGAGAGACCCAGTACTTC. Its protein product is CAISVLRGRETQYF.

This clonotype was seen repeatedly, ten times or more. The V call is TRBV20-1, the J call TRBJ2-5; D call uncertain. V was trimmed by 3 bases and J by 5 bases, leaving 4 bases between them. Per the germline V gene, CDR1 is DFQATT and CDR2 is SNEGSKA (reference sequence). This CDR3 contains 10 residues. CDR3 coding DNA: TGCAGTGCTAGTGAGGAGACCCAGTACTTC. This gives the protein CSASEETQYF.

This clonotype was seen repeatedly, ten times or more. The genes are TRBV10-3 and TRBJ1-1; 9 bases line up with TRBD1. Germline CDR1 ENHRY, CDR2 SYGVKD. Trimming removed 3 bases from V and 4 bases from J; junction bases left unmatched: 9. This CDR3 has 16 residues. The CDR3 DNA sequence: TGTGCCATCAGTGAAGAAGGGACAGGGCTCGTCACTGAAGCTTTCTTT. This codes for CAISEEGTGLVTEAFF.

This clonotype was recorded at least ten times. The rearrangement joins TRBV5-1 to TRBJ2-7, with 11 nucleotides matching TRBD2. The junction had 4 bases not matched to a gene; V was cut back by 3 bases and J by 2 bases. CDR3 size: 15 residues. In germline, CDR1 is SGHRS, CDR2 YFSETQ. CDR3 sequence (DNA): TGCGCCAGCAGCTCCGGGACTAGCGGAGCCTACGAGCAGTACGTC. Its protein is CASSSGTSGAYEQYV.

This sequence joins TRBV7-2 and TRBJ2-2; 8 positions match TRBD2. This CDR3 is 16 amino acids long. CDR1 and CDR2 (germline): SGHTA, FQGNSA. Germline trimming cut 6 bases from V and 0 bases from J; bases unmatched to any gene: 6. The CDR3 bases are TGTGCCAGCAGAAACGGGGGGGCGACGAACACCGGGGAGCTGTTTTTT. It encodes CASRNGGATNTGELFF.

The J gene is TRBJ1-5, the V gene TRBV28; D call uncertain. The CDR3 sequence is 13 residues long. V was clipped by 0 bases and J by 5 bases, with 5 bases between them. Germline V CDR1 and CDR2: MDHEN, SYDVKM. CDR3 DNA sequence: TGTGCCAGCAGTTTATGGGGCGATCAGCCCCAGCATTTT. The encoded protein is CASSLWGDQPQHF.

The rearrangement joins TRBV5-1 to TRBJ2-7; TRBD1 agrees at 7 bases. Germline V gives CDR1 SGHRS, CDR2 YFSETQ. V shed 5 bases, J shed 5 bases, and the junction held 4 bases outside the gene matches. The CDR3 loop spans 12 amino acids. CDR3 sequence: CASRTGLDEQYF. The CDR3, as DNA: TGCGCCAGCAGGACAGGGTTGGACGAGCAGTACTTC.

The V and J genes are TRBV9 and TRBJ2-3; possible D gene TRBD1, 5 bases. The CDR3 loop spans 14 amino acids. V lost 0 bases and J lost 5, with 10 bases in between. The germline V gene has CDR1 SGDLS and CDR2 YYNGEE. CDR3 amino acids: CASSVVPRGDTQYF. DNA for the CDR3: TGTGCCAGCAGCGTAGTACCTAGGGGAGATACGCAGTATTTT.

This clonotype was detected ten times or more. V is TRBV7-9 and J is TRBJ1-1, with 7 bases lining up with TRBD1. Germline values: CDR1 SEHNR, CDR2 FQNEAQ (reference sequence). Trimming at V came to 7 bases and at J to 5 bases, leaving 13 bases not matched to a gene. The CDR3 has 15 residues. Here the CDR3 DNA reads TGTGCCAGCAATACCCTCCAGGGGGAGGGGACTGAAGCTTTCTTT. It codes for CASNTLQGEGTEAFF.

This clonotype came up many times. The chain uses TRBV6-5 and TRBJ1-2; 7 nucleotides line up with TRBD1. There are 15 residues in the CDR3. The V and J ends lost 5 bases and 2 bases, in that order; junction bases with no gene match: 8. Germline loops: CDR1 MNHEY, CDR2 SVGAGI. This CDR3 reads CASSPSQGVNYGYTF. In DNA form, the CDR3 reads TGTGCCAGCAGTCCATCCCAGGGGGTAAACTATGGCTACACCTTC.